This TCR beta chain came from a study of CD8 T cells in Susac syndrome. A quantity of about 0.45 to 1 ug RNA underwent reverse transcription using random hexamers. TCRdb re-called the immunoSEQ multiplex PCR reads through MiXCR, storing one row per CDR3 protein. This table has around 120,000 distinct CDR3 sequences, around 94% appearing once. Sequencing of TCR beta was performed on blood CD8+ T cells and on blood CD4+ T cells. TEMRA cells were FACS-enriched, unlike CD8+ and CD4+ T cells, which were negatively isolated. The CDR3 has 13 residues. The ends lost 6 bases at V and 10 bases at J; junction bases unmatched: 8. The germline V gene encodes CDR1 MNHEY and CDR2 SVGAGI.

The sequencing sample was made of CD4+ T cells from PBMCs. The chain links TRBV6-5 to TRBJ1-1; TRBD1 matches 10 bases. This clonotype originated in a human donor with multiple sclerosis. The CDR3 here is CASSPGQGGLAFF. Written as DNA, the CDR3 is TGTGCCAGCAGCCCCGGACAGGGGGGATTAGCTTTCTTT.